The TCR beta chain described here comes from a study of T-cell reconstitution after alpha-beta-depleted transplantation in children. This clonotype turned up a few times. A library of TCRbeta sequences, prepared with unique molecular identifiers, was generated. Each CDR3 protein is one row after TCRdb ran MiXCR on the PCR reads. The table includes about 230,000 distinct CDR3 sequences, about 8.8% detected once. Looked up from germline, CDR1 is SGHVS and CDR2 is FQNEAQ. The V end was cut by 2 bases, the J end by 5 bases, with 11 bases between. The CDR3 has 14 amino acids. The chain has TRBV7-8 and TRBJ2-3, with D possibly being TRBD1 or TRBD2 (6 bases each). The TCR was taken from a human donor who donated a stem cell graft to a child with SCID. Material: PBMCs from the stem cell graft donor, obtained from the stem cell graft. For the CDR3, the DNA is TGTGCCAGCAGCTTATTTGAGGGGGGAGATACGCAGTATTTT. Translation: CASSLFEGGDTQYF.